One sample yielded the 10 T cell receptor beta chains listed below, sequenced in a study of blood T cell repertoires in COVID-19. Libraries were prepared by immunoSEQ multiplex PCR; TCRdb keeps only in-frame clonotypes and omits some of them. The sample shows 300,000 to 400,000 clones, more than 85% of them seen only once. Input material: PBMCs or T cells enriched from blood (not recorded which). These receptors were obtained from a woman aged 25 to 39 who had recovered from COVID-19.

This sequence joins TRBV5-1 and TRBJ2-3, with 16 nucleotides matching TRBD2. This CDR3 has 18 residues. V dropped 3 bases and J dropped 1; count of bases not matched to a gene: 5. Germline CDR1 and CDR2: SGHRS and YFSETQ. The CDR3 region has the DNA TGCGCCAGCAGCTCGGGACTAGCGGGGGGGACGGGCACAGATACGCAGTATTTT. As protein: CASSSGLAGGTGTDTQYF.

V is TRBV18 and J is TRBJ1-6; 8 nucleotides align to TRBD1. Unmatched junction bases numbered 12, after V lost 3 bases and J lost 5 bases. The CDR3 has 18 amino acids. Germline assignment: CDR1 KGHSH and CDR2 LQKENI. The chain's CDR3 is CASSPGVSRGQNNSPLHF. In DNA form, the CDR3 reads TGTGCCAGCTCACCCGGGGTGTCCAGGGGGCAAAATAATTCACCCCTCCACTTT.

This sequence joins TRBV11-2 and TRBJ2-6, with a tentative D call TRBD1 (5 bases). Looked up from germline, CDR1 is SGHAT and CDR2 is FQNNGV. With 5 bases removed from V and 0 bases from J, the gap between germline ends came to 17 bases. The CDR3 runs 18 residues. The CDR3 protein is CASSAAVRADSGANVLTF. As DNA, the CDR3 is TGTGCCAGCAGCGCCGCCGTCAGGGCCGACTCTGGGGCCAACGTCCTGACTTTC.

V gene TRBV4-1 combines with J gene TRBJ1-6; no reliable D call. The germline V gene encodes CDR1 MGHRA and CDR2 YSYEKL. Trimming removed 0 bases from V and 7 bases from J, with 7 bases in between. The CDR3 loop spans 14 amino acids. DNA for the CDR3: TGCGCCAGCAGCCAAGAACTGCGCAATTCACCCCTCCACTTT. It is translated as CASSQELRNSPLHF.

V usage is TRBV11-2 and J usage is TRBJ1-4; maybe TRBD1 (5 bases). In germline, CDR1 is SGHAT, CDR2 FQNNGV. The length of the CDR3 is 15 residues. Trimming took off 0 bases at V and 4 bases at J, with 9 bases between the two ends. The CDR3 loop is CASSLDRVINEKLFF. The CDR3 DNA reads TGTGCCAGCAGCTTAGACAGGGTCATTAATGAAAAACTGTTTTTT.

This clone came up once. The chain employs TRBV7-2 and TRBJ2-1; TRBD1 aligns across 8 bases. This CDR3 contains 15 residues. Germline V lookup: CDR1 SGHTA, CDR2 FQGNSA. The V gene end was trimmed by 5 bases and the J gene end by 4 bases; junction bases not matched to a gene: 7. CDR3 in DNA: TGTGCCAGCAGCCAACAGGGGGACCGATACAATGAGCAGTTCTTC. Translated: CASSQQGDRYNEQFF.

J is TRBJ1-1 and V is TRBV18; D may be TRBD1 (6 bases). CDR1 and CDR2 from the germline V gene are KGHSH and LQKENI. V was clipped by 1 base and J by 1 base, with 10 bases between them. The CDR3 totals 15 residues. The CDR3 loop reads CASSPQQGANTEAFF. CDR3 sequence (DNA): TGTGCCAGCTCACCACAACAGGGTGCGAACACTGAAGCTTTCTTT.

The chain uses TRBV6-5 and TRBJ1-1, with D tentatively TRBD1 (5 bases). Germline V gene data show CDR1 as MNHEY and CDR2 as SVGAGI. The CDR3 covers 14 residues. V lost 2 bases, J lost 2 bases, and 9 bases lay in between. The CDR3 sequence: CASSYKQVNTEAFF. Here the CDR3 DNA reads TGTGCCAGCAGTTACAAACAGGTAAACACTGAAGCTTTCTTT.

In the case of this clone: Mismatch with germline at one junction end may stem from a read error. J is TRBJ2-7 and V is TRBV29-1; 9 bases map to TRBD1. The length of the CDR3 is 13 residues. CDR1 SQVTM and CDR2 ANQGSEA come from the germline V gene. The CDR3 reads CSVGRGQGVPLHF. The CDR3 nucleotides read TGCAGCGTTGGCCGGGGACAGGGTGTGCCTCTTCACTTC.

The gene calls are TRBV7-9 and TRBJ1-4, with D possibly matching TRBD1 (5 bases). The germline V gene encodes CDR1 SEHNR and CDR2 FQNEAQ (reference sequence). The CDR3 contains 12 residues. V lost 11 bases and J 2 bases, leaving 9 bases between the germline ends. CDR3 in amino acids: CAYGGTNEKLFF. CDR3 coding DNA: TGTGCCTATGGGGGGACTAATGAAAAACTGTTTTTT.